This section outlines one T cell receptor beta chain sequence together with its context. Its antigen is not known. The table came from immunoSEQ multiplex PCR; TCRdb's copy has only in-frame clones and leaves some out. The table lists 80,000 to 100,000 clones, about 86% of them singletons. The CDR3 consists of 14 residues. Between the trimmed V and J ends, which lost 4 bases and 6 bases, there was a span of 13 bases. Germline V CDR1 and CDR2: SGHRS, YFSETQ. The data were obtained in a study of T cell responses to AZD1222 COVID-19 vaccine. Findings of the study overall: Baseline serology detected seropositivity in only 5 or 6 AZD1222 recipients.

Sequenced material: peripheral blood, taken on day 0 of MenACWY control vaccination. The sequence came from an adult in good health. This sequence joins TRBV5-1 and TRBJ2-2; no reliable D call. In DNA, the CDR3 is TGCGCCAGCAGCATAAATGACCCTCCCGGGGAGCTGTTTTTT. It yields the protein CASSINDPPGELFF.